What follows describes a single T cell receptor (beta chain). Compared with germline, one end of the junction differs, possibly owing to a read error. This CDR3 is built from 14 residues. CDR1 is MNHNY, CDR2 SVGAGI, per germline (reference sequence). A single record per CDR3 protein comes from TCRdb applying MiXCR to the RT-PCR reads. This sample has almost 700,000 distinct CDR3 sequences, with 11% to 15% found just once. The clonotype originates from a female donor in good health, serving as a healthy control. What was sequenced was memory CD4+ T cells from blood. The chain carries TRBV6-6 and TRBJ2-3, with D possibly matching TRBD2 (5 bases). Here the CDR3 DNA reads TGTGCCAGTGGGCAGAGGGTCGCCACAGATACGGAGTATTTT. It is translated as CASGQRVATDTEYF.